These T cell receptor beta chains were read from a single sample in a study of shared clonotypes between healthy human individuals. Data came from immunoSEQ multiplex PCR; TCRdb stores just in-frame clones and leaves some out. The data hold roughly 650,000 clones, with less than 98% observed a single time. Specimen: naive CD4+ T cells sorted from blood. These receptors were taken from a woman aged 25-40 years in good health. Each CDR3 is given with its conserved first and last residue. Each record gives: J gene, V gene, clone size, CDR3 length, D gene, CDR3 DNA, CDR3 protein. D genes are given only for firm matches. Size tells how often a clone was seen (once, few, many) or the class of an expanded clone, and some rows leave it out.

j_gene: TRBJ1-1
v_gene: TRBV29-1
abundance: NA
len: 11
d_gene: NA
CDR3nt: TGCAGCGTGACAGGGAACACTGAAGCTTTCTTT
CDR3aa: CSVTGNTEAFF

j_gene: TRBJ1-5
v_gene: TRBV5-6
abundance: NA
len: 18
d_gene: NA
CDR3nt: TGTGCCAGCAGCTTGCGGGGGGCTCGGGGCAGTAGCAATCAGCCCCAGCATTTT
CDR3aa: CASSLRGARGSSNQPQHF

j_gene: TRBJ1-1
v_gene: TRBV5-1
abundance: NA
len: 14
d_gene: NA
CDR3nt: TGCGCCAGCAGCTTGGTGCCAGGGAACACTGAAGCTTTCTTT
CDR3aa: CASSLVPGNTEAFF

j_gene: TRBJ2-7
v_gene: TRBV5-5
abundance: once
len: 14
d_gene: TRBD2
CDR3nt: TGTGCCAGCAGCCGGGGACTAGCGGGAGTTGAGCAGTACTTC
CDR3aa: CASSRGLAGVEQYF

j_gene: TRBJ2-2
v_gene: TRBV7-9
abundance: once
len: 16
d_gene: NA
CDR3nt: TGTGCCAGCATCCTAGCCGGGACAATGAACACCGGGGAGCTGTTTTTT
CDR3aa: CASILAGTMNTGELFF

j_gene: TRBJ2-2
v_gene: TRBV6-1
abundance: NA
len: 16
d_gene: NA
CDR3nt: TGTGCCAGCAGTGAAGGGGGTGGTACCTACACCGGGGAGCTGTTTTTT
CDR3aa: CASSEGGGTYTGELFF

j_gene: TRBJ1-2
v_gene: TRBV7-9
abundance: NA
len: 13
d_gene: NA
CDR3nt: TGTGCCAGCAGCGTGGGGGGCGGTCCAGGCTACACCTTC
CDR3aa: CASSVGGGPGYTF

j_gene: TRBJ2-3
v_gene: TRBV27
abundance: NA
len: 15
d_gene: NA
CDR3nt: TGTGCCAGCAGTTTATGGTCAGGGCCACCTTATACGCAGTATTTT
CDR3aa: CASSLWSGPPYTQYF

j_gene: TRBJ1-4
v_gene: TRBV18
abundance: once
len: 16
d_gene: TRBD1
CDR3nt: TGTGCCAGCTCACCACGTGGGGGACAGAAAGAGTCTGGACTGTTTTTT
CDR3aa: CASSPRGGQKESGLFF

j_gene: TRBJ1-2
v_gene: TRBV5-4
abundance: once
len: 14
d_gene: TRBD1
CDR3nt: TGTGCCAGCAGCGCGGGACAGGGATTTCGTGGCTACACCTTC
CDR3aa: CASSAGQGFRGYTF

j_gene: TRBJ2-5
v_gene: TRBV19
abundance: few
len: 14
d_gene: TRBD1
CDR3nt: TGTGCCAGTAGCTTGACAGGGTTCCAAGAGACCCAGTACTTC
CDR3aa: CASSLTGFQETQYF

j_gene: TRBJ2-6
v_gene: TRBV5-8
abundance: NA
len: 18
d_gene: NA
CDR3nt: TGTGCCAGCAGCCGTTGGGTGCCCGATTGGGCGGGGGCCAACGTCCTGACTTTC
CDR3aa: CASSRWVPDWAGANVLTF

j_gene: TRBJ1-2
v_gene: TRBV6-4
abundance: NA
len: 15
d_gene: NA
CDR3nt: TGTGCCAGCAGTGAAACCCGGGACCTCGGCTATGGCTACACCTTC
CDR3aa: CASSETRDLGYGYTF

j_gene: TRBJ1-1
v_gene: TRBV19
abundance: NA
len: 14
d_gene: NA
CDR3nt: TGTGCCAGTAGCCGAGGGGGGGTGAGGACTGAAGCTTTCTTT
CDR3aa: CASSRGGVRTEAFF

j_gene: TRBJ1-1
v_gene: TRBV11-2
abundance: NA
len: 15
d_gene: NA
CDR3nt: TGTGCCAGCAGCTTAGTTCAGGGAAGGAACACTGAAGCTTTCTTT
CDR3aa: CASSLVQGRNTEAFF

j_gene: TRBJ2-7
v_gene: TRBV5-4
abundance: NA
len: 14
d_gene: NA
CDR3nt: TGTGCCAGCAGCCCGGTGGGAACTTCTCCCGAGCAGTACTTC
CDR3aa: CASSPVGTSPEQYF

j_gene: TRBJ2-2
v_gene: TRBV5-1
abundance: NA
len: 13
d_gene: NA
CDR3nt: TGCGCCAGCAGCTTACAGGGCACCGGGGAGCTGTTTTTT
CDR3aa: CASSLQGTGELFF

j_gene: TRBJ2-7
v_gene: TRBV28
abundance: NA
len: 14
d_gene: NA
CDR3nt: TGTGCCAGCAGTACGGGACGTCCAACCTACGAGCAGTACTTC
CDR3aa: CASSTGRPTYEQYF

j_gene: TRBJ1-1
v_gene: TRBV19
abundance: NA
len: 13
d_gene: TRBD1
CDR3nt: TGTGCCAGTAGTTCACAGGGGGGGACTGAAGCTTTCTTT
CDR3aa: CASSSQGGTEAFF

j_gene: TRBJ1-2
v_gene: TRBV5-6
abundance: NA
len: 13
d_gene: NA
CDR3nt: TGTGCCAGCAGCTTGAGCGGGGGCTCTGGCTACACCTTC
CDR3aa: CASSLSGGSGYTF

j_gene: TRBJ1-6
v_gene: TRBV27
abundance: NA
len: 15
d_gene: TRBD1
CDR3nt: TGTGCCAGCAGTTTAGGTTACAGGGGGAATTCACCCCTCCACTTT
CDR3aa: CASSLGYRGNSPLHF

j_gene: TRBJ2-7
v_gene: TRBV5-1
abundance: NA
len: 14
d_gene: NA
CDR3nt: TGCGCCAGCAGCTTAGGGGCGGCGGCGTACGAGCAGTACTTC
CDR3aa: CASSLGAAAYEQYF

j_gene: TRBJ2-1
v_gene: TRBV6-1
abundance: NA
len: 13
d_gene: TRBD1
CDR3nt: TGTGCCAGCAGAAAGACAGGGCCCAATGAGCAGTTCTTC
CDR3aa: CASRKTGPNEQFF

j_gene: TRBJ1-6
v_gene: TRBV6-5
abundance: NA
len: 16
d_gene: NA
CDR3nt: TGTGCCAGCAGTTATGGTCAGGGCTGGGATAATTCACCCCTCCACTTT
CDR3aa: CASSYGQGWDNSPLHF

j_gene: TRBJ2-7
v_gene: TRBV2
abundance: once
len: 12
d_gene: NA
CDR3nt: TGTGCCAGTTGGGACTCGAAGACCGAGCAGTACTTC
CDR3aa: CASWDSKTEQYF

j_gene: TRBJ1-2
v_gene: TRBV7-2
abundance: NA
len: 13
d_gene: TRBD1
CDR3nt: TGTGCCAGCAGTTACCAGGGGGATGGCGGCTACACCTTC
CDR3aa: CASSYQGDGGYTF

j_gene: TRBJ2-2
v_gene: TRBV19
abundance: NA
len: 14
d_gene: TRBD1
CDR3nt: TGTGCCAGTAACAGGGGGGTTAGCCCCGGGGAGCTGTTTTTT
CDR3aa: CASNRGVSPGELFF

j_gene: TRBJ1-3
v_gene: TRBV6-6
abundance: NA
len: 12
d_gene: NA
CDR3nt: TGTGCCAGCAGTTATCACGGAAACACCATATATTTT
CDR3aa: CASSYHGNTIYF

j_gene: TRBJ2-5
v_gene: TRBV11-2
abundance: NA
len: 18
d_gene: TRBD2
CDR3nt: TGTGCCAGCAGCTTAGATCTTGCAGCGGGAGGGTTAAAAGAGACCCAGTACTTC
CDR3aa: CASSLDLAAGGLKETQYF

j_gene: TRBJ1-5
v_gene: TRBV5-5
abundance: NA
len: 15
d_gene: TRBD1
CDR3nt: TGTGCCAGCAGCCGCGACAGGGATAGCAATCAGCCCCAGCATTTT
CDR3aa: CASSRDRDSNQPQHF

j_gene: TRBJ1-2
v_gene: TRBV6-5
abundance: NA
len: 13
d_gene: NA
CDR3nt: TGTGCCAGCAAGAGGGAGGTGGGAGGTGGCTACACCTTC
CDR3aa: CASKREVGGGYTF

j_gene: TRBJ2-1
v_gene: TRBV5-4
abundance: NA
len: 15
d_gene: TRBD2
CDR3nt: TGTGCCAGCAGCCCGGTAGCGGGAAAGTACAATGAGCAGTTCTTC
CDR3aa: CASSPVAGKYNEQFF

j_gene: TRBJ2-7
v_gene: TRBV6-1
abundance: NA
len: 15
d_gene: NA
CDR3nt: TGTGCCAGCAGCTCGAGACAGACAGGAATCCACGAGCAGTACTTC
CDR3aa: CASSSRQTGIHEQYF

j_gene: TRBJ2-3
v_gene: TRBV5-1
abundance: NA
len: 16
d_gene: NA
CDR3nt: TGCGCCAGCAGCTTCCCAGGGATGGCTAGCACAGATACGCAGTATTTT
CDR3aa: CASSFPGMASTDTQYF

j_gene: TRBJ2-7
v_gene: TRBV29-1
abundance: NA
len: 14
d_gene: NA
CDR3nt: TGCAGCGCGAGAACGGACAGCTCCTCCTACGAGCAGTACTTC
CDR3aa: CSARTDSSSYEQYF

j_gene: TRBJ2-7
v_gene: TRBV28
abundance: NA
len: 14
d_gene: TRBD1
CDR3nt: TGTGCCAGCAGTTCCTCTGGGACAGGGGATGAGCAGTACTTC
CDR3aa: CASSSSGTGDEQYF

j_gene: TRBJ2-7
v_gene: TRBV15
abundance: NA
len: 13
d_gene: NA
CDR3nt: TGTGCCACCGCCTTCGGGCAGCCTTACGAGCAGTACTTC
CDR3aa: CATAFGQPYEQYF

j_gene: TRBJ2-5
v_gene: TRBV10-1
abundance: NA
len: 14
d_gene: NA
CDR3nt: TGCGCCAGCAGTGGGGCAGGGGGGTTCGAGACCCAGTACTTC
CDR3aa: CASSGAGGFETQYF

j_gene: TRBJ1-3
v_gene: TRBV7-2
abundance: NA
len: 16
d_gene: NA
CDR3nt: TGTGCCAGCAGCTCATGGCAGACAGGTGTGAGAAACACCATATATTTT
CDR3aa: CASSSWQTGVRNTIYF

j_gene: TRBJ2-5
v_gene: TRBV28
abundance: NA
len: 12
d_gene: NA
CDR3nt: TGTGCCAGCAGTTCCACCCAAGAGACCCAGTACTTC
CDR3aa: CASSSTQETQYF

j_gene: TRBJ2-1
v_gene: TRBV5-4
abundance: NA
len: 12
d_gene: NA
CDR3nt: TGTGCCAGCAGCTTTAGCTACAATGAGCAGTTCTTC
CDR3aa: CASSFSYNEQFF

j_gene: TRBJ1-5
v_gene: TRBV19
abundance: NA
len: 14
d_gene: TRBD1
CDR3nt: TGTGCCAGTACACCGGACAGGGCGGACCAGCCCCAGCATTTT
CDR3aa: CASTPDRADQPQHF

j_gene: TRBJ2-1
v_gene: TRBV30
abundance: NA
len: 11
d_gene: NA
CDR3nt: TGTGCCTGGAGTCAAGGTAGTGAGCAGTTCTTC
CDR3aa: CAWSQGSEQFF

j_gene: TRBJ1-2
v_gene: TRBV2
abundance: NA
len: 13
d_gene: NA
CDR3nt: TGTGCCAGCAATGTCCGGGAAGGTTATGGCTACACCTTC
CDR3aa: CASNVREGYGYTF

j_gene: TRBJ2-5
v_gene: TRBV18
abundance: NA
len: 14
d_gene: NA
CDR3nt: TGTGCCAGCTCACCACGGGCAGCCCAAGAGACCCAGTACTTC
CDR3aa: CASSPRAAQETQYF

j_gene: TRBJ1-5
v_gene: TRBV19
abundance: NA
len: 17
d_gene: TRBD1
CDR3nt: TGTGCCAGTAGTATTGCCCGATTGAGACAGGGGGCTTCAGCCCAGCATTTT
CDR3aa: CASSIARLRQGASAQHF

j_gene: TRBJ2-7
v_gene: TRBV10-3
abundance: once
len: 13
d_gene: NA
CDR3nt: TGTGCCATCAGTGAGGGCAGGGCCTCGGGGCAGTACTTC
CDR3aa: CAISEGRASGQYF